The T cell receptor (beta chain) under discussion was sequenced for a study of CD8 T cells in Susac syndrome. At the level of the study: Among the Susac syndrome patients who underwent sequencing, more than 5 had clinically active disease, while fewer than ten of them were in remission.

Per the germline V gene, CDR1 is SEHNR and CDR2 is FQNEAQ (reference sequence). V was clipped by 5 bases and J by 1 base, with 11 bases between them. The CDR3 sequence is 14 residues long. Random hexamers were used to reverse transcribe the RNA input (roughly 0.5 to 1 ug). Amplification of TCR beta CDR3 was carried out by immunoSEQ multiplex PCR, which covered 54 Vbeta and 13 Jbeta segments. TCRdb re-called the immunoSEQ multiplex PCR reads through MiXCR, storing one row per CDR3 protein. The sample lists about 170,000 distinct CDR3 sequences; more than 95% were seen once. TEMRA cells were FACS-enriched, unlike CD8+ and CD4+ T cells, which were negatively isolated.

The sequence came from a human donor with Susac syndrome. Sequenced: CD4+ T cells from PBMCs. The chain couples TRBV7-9 to TRBJ1-1, with D unclear. The CDR3 sequence: CASSRDQKNTEAFF. The CDR3 nucleotides read TGTGCCAGCAGCCGAGATCAGAAGAACACTGAAGCTTTCTTT.